The next 28 T cell receptor beta chains were all read from a single sample in a study of cytomegalovirus exposure and HLA in healthy donors. Amplification used 60 Vbeta primers and 13 Jbeta primers. Sequencing was performed with immunoSEQ multiplex PCR; in TCRdb, only in-frame clones are kept and a portion is missing. The sample lists around 130,000 clones; roughly four fifths were seen once. Material: PBMCs. The receptors were sampled from a woman aged 40 to 50 in good health and CMV-seropositive.

The CDR3 DNA sequence: TGTGCCAGCCGCCTGGACAGGCAAACCTACGAGCAGTACTTC. Amino acid sequence: CASRLDRQTYEQYF. The rearrangement uses TRBV27 and TRBJ2-7, with 7 bases aligning to TRBD1. Trimming at V came to 8 bases and at J to 2 bases, leaving 9 bases not matched to a gene. Per the germline V gene, CDR1 is MNHEY and CDR2 is SMNVEV (reference sequence). The CDR3 sequence is 14 residues long.

The chain is built from TRBV5-1 and TRBJ2-3; D ambiguous. V was cut by 3 bases and J by 5 bases, with 10 bases left in between. This CDR3 region has 13 residues. Germline loops: CDR1 SGHRS, CDR2 YFSETQ. This chain's CDR3 is CASSYLRKDTQYF. The DNA for the CDR3 is TGCGCCAGCAGCTACCTGCGGAAAGATACGCAGTATTTT.

This rearrangement joins TRBV5-1 to TRBJ2-5; 13 bases map to TRBD2. Germline assignment: CDR1 SGHRS and CDR2 YFSETQ. V was clipped by 0 bases and J by 5 bases; unmatched bases: 7. CDR3 length: 17 residues. CDR3 region: CASSLGGTSGGDETQYF. The DNA for the CDR3 is TGCGCCAGCAGCTTGGGCGGAACTAGCGGGGGGGATGAGACCCAGTACTTC. The whole variable domain, remainder taken from reference TRBV5-1 and TRBJ2-5, is KAGVTQTPRYLIKTRGQQVTLSCSPISGHRSVSWYQQTPGQGLQFLFEYFSETQRNKGNFPGRFSGRQFSNSRSEMNVSTLELGDSALYLCASSLGGTSGGDETQYFGPGTRLLVL.

Only one count was recorded for this clone. V gene TRBV4-2 combines with J gene TRBJ1-2, with 7 bases aligning to TRBD1. J lost 6 bases, V lost 4 bases, and 5 bases had no gene match. CDR3 length: 13 amino acids. CDR1 is LGHNA, CDR2 YNFKEQ, per germline. The CDR3 nucleotides read TGTGCCAGCAGCCGTGAGCAGGGGGATGGCTACACCTTC. This gives the protein CASSREQGDGYTF.

The chain links TRBV19 to TRBJ1-1; 7 bases map to TRBD1. There are 12 residues in the CDR3. Germline V CDR1 and CDR2: LNHDA, SQIVND (reference sequence). Unmatched junction bases numbered 3, after V lost 6 bases and J lost 5 bases. In nucleotides, the CDR3 is TGTGCCAGTAGACCGGACAGGACTGAAGCTTTCTTT. This translates into CASRPDRTEAFF.

This rearrangement joins TRBV6-1 to TRBJ1-1; TRBD1 agrees at 7 bases. The CDR3 is 14 amino acids. V lost 4 bases, J lost 2 bases, and 4 bases stayed unmatched. In germline, CDR1 is MNHNS, CDR2 SASEGT. The CDR3 DNA is TGTGCCAGCAGTGTCAACAGGGGTAACACTGAAGCTTTCTTT. Encoded protein: CASSVNRGNTEAFF.

DNA of the CDR3: TGTGCCAGCAGTTTACATTCTAGCGGGGGGGATACGCAGTATTTT. Translating gives CASSLHSSGGDTQYF. The genes are TRBV28 and TRBJ2-3; TRBD2 matches at 11 bases. Per the germline V gene, CDR1 is MDHEN and CDR2 is SYDVKM. The CDR3 length is 15 residues. Trimming removed 2 bases from V and 6 bases from J; junction bases left unmatched: 4. The variable domain in full, with the rest retrieved from reference TRBV28 and TRBJ2-3, is DVKVTQSSRYLVKRTGEKVFLECVQDMDHENMFWYRQDPGLGLRLIYFSYDVKMKEKGDIPEGYSVSREKKERFSLILESASTNQTSMYLCASSLHSSGGDTQYFGPGTRLTVL.

Here the CDR3 reads CASSPNTGGGTDTQYF. The CDR3 nucleotides are TGTGCCAGCTCACCAAACACAGGGGGAGGCACAGATACGCAGTATTTT. V and J are TRBV18 and TRBJ2-3; 8 bases fit TRBD1. The germline V gene has CDR1 KGHSH and CDR2 LQKENI. The junction had 5 bases not matched to a gene; V was cut back by 2 bases and J by 1 base. CDR3 length equals 16 residues.

The rearrangement links TRBV5-1 to TRBJ1-3; no clear D. V was cut by 4 bases and J by 4 bases, with 12 bases left in between. CDR3 length: 14 amino acids. Per the germline V gene, CDR1 is SGHRS and CDR2 is YFSETQ. The CDR3: CASSRRSGGNTIYF. CDR3 in DNA: TGCGCCAGCAGCCGCAGATCGGGAGGAAACACCATATATTTT.

V is TRBV7-8 and J is TRBJ1-4, with 12 nucleotides matching TRBD1. This CDR3 spans 15 amino acids. J gave up 10 bases and V 2 bases, and 5 bases lay outside the gene matches. Germline V CDR1 and CDR2: SGHVS, FQNEAQ. CDR3 loop: CASSLTGTGGGKLFF. In DNA, the CDR3 is TGTGCCAGCAGCTTAACCGGGACAGGGGGCGGAAAACTGTTTTTT.

The chain is built from TRBV5-1 and TRBJ2-2; TRBD1 is a possible D gene (5 bases). V was cut by 0 bases and J by 5 bases, with 5 bases left in between. CDR3 length: 13 amino acids. Per the germline V gene, CDR1 is SGHRS and CDR2 is YFSETQ. The chain's CDR3 is CASSLEGTGELFF. DNA of the CDR3: TGCGCCAGCAGCTTGGAGGGGACCGGGGAGCTGTTTTTT.

CDR3 region: CASSYGGLAGKQFF. The CDR3 DNA is TGTGCCAGCAGTTACGGCGGACTAGCGGGGAAACAGTTCTTC. The genes are TRBV6-5 and TRBJ2-1; TRBD2 agrees at 12 bases. This CDR3 region has 14 residues. V lost 2 bases to trimming and J lost 13 bases; unmatched junction nucleotides: 6. The germline V gene has CDR1 MNHEY and CDR2 SVGAGI.

On this clone itself: In the same sample, other DNA sequences code for this CDR3. The chain employs TRBV5-1 and TRBJ2-5; tentative D call: TRBD2 (5 bases). With 0 bases removed from V and 3 bases from J, the gap between germline ends came to 6 bases. Germline values: CDR1 SGHRS, CDR2 YFSETQ. The CDR3 runs 13 residues. The DNA for the CDR3 is TGCGCCAGCAGCTTGGTGGAGGAAGAGACCCAGTACTTC. Protein: CASSLVEEETQYF.

The V call is TRBV4-1, the J call TRBJ2-7; 14 bases agree with TRBD2. CDR1 is MGHRA and CDR2 is YSYEKL in the germline V gene. This CDR3 contains 17 residues. Trimming cost V 0 bases and J 2 bases; bases outside gene matches: 3. CDR3: CASSQEGLAGATYEQYF. CDR3 nucleotides: TGCGCCAGCAGCCAAGAGGGACTAGCGGGAGCCACCTACGAGCAGTACTTC.

This clone showed up just once. The CDR3 loop is CASSFSGEGFNEQFF. Here the CDR3 DNA reads TGTGCCAGCAGCTTTTCCGGGGAAGGCTTCAATGAGCAGTTCTTC. V gene TRBV7-9 combines with J gene TRBJ2-1, with D possibly being TRBD2 (5 bases). CDR3 length equals 15 residues. Trimming shortened V by 3 bases and J by 6 bases, and 15 bases separated the two germline ends. CDR1 and CDR2 from the germline V gene are SEHNR and FQNEAQ (reference sequence).

This chain joins TRBV6-1 and TRBJ2-5; D is perhaps TRBD2 (5 bases). The J call may be in error: the DNA end matches TRBJ2-7 better. Germline assignment: CDR1 MNHNS and CDR2 SASEGT. The CDR3 totals 15 residues. This CDR3 reads CASSEGPEGSYEQYF. CDR3 coding DNA: TGTGCCAGCAGTGAAGGACCCGAGGGCTCCTACGAGCAGTACTTC.

This clone was counted between two and nine times. This chain uses TRBV9 with TRBJ2-1; no clear D gene. CDR1 SGDLS and CDR2 YYNGEE come from the germline V gene. V lost 3 bases, J lost 8 bases, and 9 bases lay in between. There are 12 residues in the CDR3. The CDR3 region is CASSAAADEQFF. The CDR3 DNA is TGTGCCAGCAGCGCTGCGGCCGATGAGCAGTTCTTC.

The rearrangement uses TRBV11-1 and TRBJ2-5, with 7 bases aligning to TRBD1. This CDR3 is 15 amino acids long. CDR1 and CDR2 (germline): SGHAT, FQDESV (reference sequence). V gave up 6 bases and J gave up 1 base; unmatched junction bases: 8. The CDR3: CASSGDRVLQETQYF. In DNA form, the CDR3 reads TGTGCCAGCAGTGGCGACAGGGTCCTCCAAGAGACCCAGTACTTC.

The chain uses TRBV30 and TRBJ1-3; 9 bases match TRBD1. The V segment lost 5 bases and the J segment 2 bases; nucleotides outside the gene matches: 4. The CDR3 spans 14 residues. The germline gives CDR1 GTSNPN, CDR2 SVGIG (reference sequence). CDR3 in amino acids: CAWGGTGTGNTIYF. The CDR3 nucleotides read TGTGCCTGGGGCGGGACAGGGACTGGAAACACCATATATTTT.

V is TRBV6-6 and J is TRBJ2-5, with 7 bases matching TRBD2. This CDR3 region has 14 residues. Per germline, CDR1 MNHNY and CDR2 SVGAGI (reference sequence). V lost 6 bases and J lost 1; bases outside the gene matches: 5. The DNA for the CDR3 is TGTGCCAGCAGCCGACTAGCTCTCCAAGAGACCCAGTACTTC. Protein product: CASSRLALQETQYF.

This chain connects TRBV5-1 to TRBJ2-7; possible D gene TRBD1, 6 bases. V was cut by 0 bases and J by 0 bases, with 13 bases left in between. The CDR3 contains 16 residues. Germline CDR1 and CDR2: SGHRS and YFSETQ. The CDR3 DNA sequence: TGCGCCAGCAGCTTGGGATGGGCAGGGGACTCCTACGAGCAGTACTTC. Protein product: CASSLGWAGDSYEQYF.

The CDR3 DNA is TGCGCCAGCAGCTTCCTACTAGAACAAGAGACCCAGTACTTC. Translation: CASSFLLEQETQYF. The chain is built from TRBV5-1 and TRBJ2-5; perhaps TRBD2 as D (5 bases). V lost 2 bases to trimming and J lost 2 bases, with 10 bases between them. The CDR3 is made up of 14 amino acids. From germline, CDR1 is SGHRS and CDR2 YFSETQ.

This clone was seen only once. The V gene is TRBV12-5, the J gene TRBJ2-1, with D uncertain. This CDR3 spans 12 amino acids. Trimming removed 4 bases from V and 6 bases from J, with 7 bases in between. CDR1 is LGHNT and CDR2 is FRNRAP in the germline V gene. CDR3 protein: CASGYAGNEQFF. CDR3 DNA sequence: TGTGCTAGTGGTTATGCCGGCAATGAGCAGTTCTTC.

The CDR3 is CASSQQGLNEQFF. The CDR3 DNA reads as TGTGCCAGCAGTCAACAGGGGCTCAATGAGCAGTTCTTC. The V and J genes are TRBV2 and TRBJ2-1; 7 nucleotides line up with TRBD1. The CDR3 runs 13 residues. V lost 5 bases to trimming and J lost 6 bases; unmatched junction nucleotides: 4. Looked up from germline, CDR1 is SNHLY and CDR2 is FYNNEI.

The genes are TRBV4-2 and TRBJ2-7; the D gene is possibly TRBD1 (5 bases). This CDR3 comprises 13 residues. Trimming removed 3 bases at V and 1 base at J, with 7 bases between. Germline loops: CDR1 LGHNA, CDR2 YNFKEQ. CDR3 sequence reads: CASSQDKSYEQYF. The CDR3 region has the DNA TGTGCCAGCAGCCAGGACAAGTCCTACGAGCAGTACTTC.

The chain uses TRBV7-3 and TRBJ2-3; TRBD2 matches at 12 bases. Trimming at V came to 5 bases and at J to 0 bases, leaving 12 bases not matched to a gene. This CDR3 spans 19 amino acids. Per the germline V gene, CDR1 is SGHTA and CDR2 is FQGTGA. The CDR3 DNA reads TGTGCCAGCAGCCCCTCTCCGCTAGCGGGGGGGACTAGCACAGATACGCAGTATTTT. It yields the protein CASSPSPLAGGTSTDTQYF. The whole variable domain, remainder taken from reference TRBV7-3 and TRBJ2-3, is GAGVSQTPSNKVTEKGKYVELRCDPISGHTALYWYRQSLGQGPEFLIYFQGTGAADDSGLPNDRFFAVRPEGSVSTLKIQRTERGDSAVYLCASSPSPLAGGTSTDTQYFGPGTRLTVL.

This sequence joins TRBV27 and TRBJ1-2; 10 bases agree with TRBD1. CDR3 length: 14 residues. V was clipped by 5 bases and J by 7 bases; unmatched bases: 7. Germline V gives CDR1 MNHEY, CDR2 SMNVEV (reference sequence). The CDR3 DNA reads TGTGCCAGCAGTCTAAGACAGGGGGCTGGTGGCTACACCTTC. Translated, it gives CASSLRQGAGGYTF.

The V gene is TRBV28, the J gene TRBJ2-7; D gene ambiguous. V lost 6 bases, J lost 3 bases, and 18 bases lay in between. The CDR3 totals 15 residues. Germline V gene sequence: CDR1 MDHEN, CDR2 SYDVKM. CDR3 in DNA: TGTGCCAGCAGGGAGTCCCGACCGAGCAACTACGAGCAGTACTTC. Translating it yields CASRESRPSNYEQYF.